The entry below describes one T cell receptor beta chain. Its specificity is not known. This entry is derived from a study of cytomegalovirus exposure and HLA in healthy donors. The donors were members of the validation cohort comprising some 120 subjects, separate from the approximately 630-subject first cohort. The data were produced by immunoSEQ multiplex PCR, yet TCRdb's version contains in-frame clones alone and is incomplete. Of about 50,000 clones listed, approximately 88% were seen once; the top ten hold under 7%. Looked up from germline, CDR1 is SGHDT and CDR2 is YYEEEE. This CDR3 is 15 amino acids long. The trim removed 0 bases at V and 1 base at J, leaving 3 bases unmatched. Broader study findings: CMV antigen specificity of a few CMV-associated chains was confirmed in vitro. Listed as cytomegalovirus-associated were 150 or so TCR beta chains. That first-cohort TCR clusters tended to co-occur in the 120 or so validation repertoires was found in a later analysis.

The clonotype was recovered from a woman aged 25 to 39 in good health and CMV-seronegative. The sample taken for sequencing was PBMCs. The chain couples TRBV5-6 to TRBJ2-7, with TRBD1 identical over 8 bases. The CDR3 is CASSLGGQGSYEQYF. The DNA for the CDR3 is TGTGCCAGCAGCTTGGGAGGACAGGGTTCCTACGAGCAGTACTTC.